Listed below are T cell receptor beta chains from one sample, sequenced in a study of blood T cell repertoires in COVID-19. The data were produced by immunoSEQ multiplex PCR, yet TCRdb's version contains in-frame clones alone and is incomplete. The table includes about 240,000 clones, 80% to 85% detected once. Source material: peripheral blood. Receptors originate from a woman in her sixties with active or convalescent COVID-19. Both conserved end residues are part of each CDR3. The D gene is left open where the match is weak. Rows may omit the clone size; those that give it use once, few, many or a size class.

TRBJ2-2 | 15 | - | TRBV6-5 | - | CASRVGLNPTGELFF | TGTGCCAGCAGAGTCGGACTCAATCCCACCGGGGAGCTGTTTTTT
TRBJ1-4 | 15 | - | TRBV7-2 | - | CASSLAGIVNEKLFF | TGTGCCAGCAGCTTAGCGGGCATAGTGAATGAAAAACTGTTTTTT
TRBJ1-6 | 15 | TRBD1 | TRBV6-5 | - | CASSPRTGENSPLHF | TGTGCCAGCAGTCCGCGGACAGGGGAAAATTCACCCCTCCACTTT
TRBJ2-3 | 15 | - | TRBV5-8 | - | CASSQNSGSTDTQYF | TGTGCCAGCAGTCAGAATAGCGGCAGCACAGATACGCAGTATTTT
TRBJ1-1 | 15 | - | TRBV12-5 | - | CASGLGRGFDTEAFF | TGTGCTAGTGGTTTGGGGAGGGGTTTTGACACTGAAGCTTTCTTT
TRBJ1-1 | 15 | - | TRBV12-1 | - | CASSALTVMNTEAFF | TGTGCCAGCAGCGCTCTGACAGTTATGAACACTGAAGCTTTCTTT
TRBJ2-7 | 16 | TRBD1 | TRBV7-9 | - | CASSSPGTGVSYEQYF | TGTGCCAGCAGCTCTCCAGGGACAGGGGTCTCCTACGAGCAGTACTTC
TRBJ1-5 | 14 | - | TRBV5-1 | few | CASSLEGGPQPQHF | TGCGCCAGCAGCTTGGAGGGGGGGCCTCAGCCCCAGCATTTT
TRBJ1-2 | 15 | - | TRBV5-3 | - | CARSLVTGENYGYTF | TGTGCCAGAAGCTTGGTGACAGGAGAAAACTATGGCTACACCTTC
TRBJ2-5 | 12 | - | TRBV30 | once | CAWSGFEHTQYF | TGTGCCTGGAGTGGATTTGAACATACCCAGTACTTC
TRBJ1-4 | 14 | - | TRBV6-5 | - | CASSSAGAGEKLFF | TGTGCCAGCAGTAGTGCGGGGGCCGGTGAAAAACTGTTTTTT
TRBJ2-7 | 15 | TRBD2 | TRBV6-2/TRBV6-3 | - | CASSYSWTSGFEQYF | TGTGCCAGCAGTTACTCTTGGACTAGCGGGTTCGAGCAGTACTTC
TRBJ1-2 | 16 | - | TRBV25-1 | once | CASSDPRGGAYYGYTF | TGTGCCAGCAGTGACCCACGGGGGGGGGCCTACTATGGCTACACCTTC
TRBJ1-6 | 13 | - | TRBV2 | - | CASTTGSWSPLHF | TGTGCCAGCACCACAGGGAGTTGGTCACCCCTCCACTTT
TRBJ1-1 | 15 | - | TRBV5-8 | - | CASSLGWSLGTEAFF | TGTGCCAGCAGCTTGGGATGGAGTCTGGGCACTGAAGCTTTCTTT
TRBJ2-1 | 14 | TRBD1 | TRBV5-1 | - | CASSGGDRVDEQFF | TGCGCCAGCAGCGGGGGGGACAGGGTCGATGAGCAGTTCTTC
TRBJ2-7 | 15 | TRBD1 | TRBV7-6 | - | CASSLGQGISYEQYF | TGTGCCAGCAGCTTAGGACAGGGCATATCCTACGAGCAGTACTTC
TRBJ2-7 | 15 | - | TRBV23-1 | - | CASSQSPVFTYEQYF | TGCGCCAGCAGTCAATCGCCGGTTTTTACCTACGAGCAGTACTTC
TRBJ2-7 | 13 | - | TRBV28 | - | CASSSGQGYEQYF | TGTGCCAGCAGTTCTGGGCAGGGTTACGAGCAGTACTTC
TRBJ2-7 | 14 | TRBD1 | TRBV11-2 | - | CASSRDRGYYEQYF | TGTGCCAGCAGCCGGGACAGGGGTTACTACGAGCAGTACTTC
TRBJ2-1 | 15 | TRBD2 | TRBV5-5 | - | CASSLVPSGGGEQFF | TGTGCCAGCAGCTTGGTGCCTAGCGGGGGTGGAGAGCAGTTCTTC
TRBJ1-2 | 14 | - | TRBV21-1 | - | CASSQEGLGKGYTF | TGTGCCAGCAGCCAAGAGGGGTTAGGGAAAGGCTACACCTTC
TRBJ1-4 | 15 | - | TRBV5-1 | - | CASSLVGEAREKLFF | TGCGCCAGCAGCTTGGTCGGGGAGGCGAGGGAAAAACTGTTTTTT
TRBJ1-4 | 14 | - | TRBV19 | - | CASTAGRAREKLFF | TGTGCCAGTACTGCTGGGAGGGCGCGTGAAAAACTGTTTTTT
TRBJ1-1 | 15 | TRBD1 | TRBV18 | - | CASSPPRTGGTEAFF | TGTGCCAGCTCACCACCGAGGACAGGGGGCACTGAAGCTTTCTTT
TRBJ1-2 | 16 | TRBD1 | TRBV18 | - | CASSPGRDRDNYGYTF | TGTGCCAGCTCACCCGGGCGGGACAGGGACAACTATGGCTACACCTTC
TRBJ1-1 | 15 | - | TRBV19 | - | CASTDPGGANTEAFF | TGTGCCAGTACCGACCCCGGAGGTGCGAACACTGAAGCTTTCTTT
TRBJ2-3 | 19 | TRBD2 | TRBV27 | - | CASSLFTGTSGGRTDTQYF | TGTGCCAGCAGTTTATTTACGGGGACTAGCGGGGGTCGCACAGATACGCAGTATTTT